This entry describes one T cell receptor (beta chain). Germline lookup yields CDR1 MGHRA and CDR2 YSYEKL. The CDR3 runs 14 residues. Trimming removed 1 base at V and 4 bases at J, with 10 bases between. This sample was taken from a study of blood T cell repertoires in COVID-19. Method: immunoSEQ multiplex PCR; TCRdb's copy keeps in-frame clones and lacks some. The top ten hold roughly 2% of the sample, which has fewer than 450,000 clones, approximately 91% seen once. Input material: PBMCs or T cells enriched from blood (not recorded which). The clonotype comes from a woman between 40 and 55 years old with acute COVID-19. The chain recombines TRBV4-1 with TRBJ2-5, with D perhaps TRBD2 (5 bases). CDR3 protein: CASSQARRIETQYF. The CDR3 bases are TGCGCCAGCAGCCAAGCCCGGAGGATAGAGACCCAGTACTTC.